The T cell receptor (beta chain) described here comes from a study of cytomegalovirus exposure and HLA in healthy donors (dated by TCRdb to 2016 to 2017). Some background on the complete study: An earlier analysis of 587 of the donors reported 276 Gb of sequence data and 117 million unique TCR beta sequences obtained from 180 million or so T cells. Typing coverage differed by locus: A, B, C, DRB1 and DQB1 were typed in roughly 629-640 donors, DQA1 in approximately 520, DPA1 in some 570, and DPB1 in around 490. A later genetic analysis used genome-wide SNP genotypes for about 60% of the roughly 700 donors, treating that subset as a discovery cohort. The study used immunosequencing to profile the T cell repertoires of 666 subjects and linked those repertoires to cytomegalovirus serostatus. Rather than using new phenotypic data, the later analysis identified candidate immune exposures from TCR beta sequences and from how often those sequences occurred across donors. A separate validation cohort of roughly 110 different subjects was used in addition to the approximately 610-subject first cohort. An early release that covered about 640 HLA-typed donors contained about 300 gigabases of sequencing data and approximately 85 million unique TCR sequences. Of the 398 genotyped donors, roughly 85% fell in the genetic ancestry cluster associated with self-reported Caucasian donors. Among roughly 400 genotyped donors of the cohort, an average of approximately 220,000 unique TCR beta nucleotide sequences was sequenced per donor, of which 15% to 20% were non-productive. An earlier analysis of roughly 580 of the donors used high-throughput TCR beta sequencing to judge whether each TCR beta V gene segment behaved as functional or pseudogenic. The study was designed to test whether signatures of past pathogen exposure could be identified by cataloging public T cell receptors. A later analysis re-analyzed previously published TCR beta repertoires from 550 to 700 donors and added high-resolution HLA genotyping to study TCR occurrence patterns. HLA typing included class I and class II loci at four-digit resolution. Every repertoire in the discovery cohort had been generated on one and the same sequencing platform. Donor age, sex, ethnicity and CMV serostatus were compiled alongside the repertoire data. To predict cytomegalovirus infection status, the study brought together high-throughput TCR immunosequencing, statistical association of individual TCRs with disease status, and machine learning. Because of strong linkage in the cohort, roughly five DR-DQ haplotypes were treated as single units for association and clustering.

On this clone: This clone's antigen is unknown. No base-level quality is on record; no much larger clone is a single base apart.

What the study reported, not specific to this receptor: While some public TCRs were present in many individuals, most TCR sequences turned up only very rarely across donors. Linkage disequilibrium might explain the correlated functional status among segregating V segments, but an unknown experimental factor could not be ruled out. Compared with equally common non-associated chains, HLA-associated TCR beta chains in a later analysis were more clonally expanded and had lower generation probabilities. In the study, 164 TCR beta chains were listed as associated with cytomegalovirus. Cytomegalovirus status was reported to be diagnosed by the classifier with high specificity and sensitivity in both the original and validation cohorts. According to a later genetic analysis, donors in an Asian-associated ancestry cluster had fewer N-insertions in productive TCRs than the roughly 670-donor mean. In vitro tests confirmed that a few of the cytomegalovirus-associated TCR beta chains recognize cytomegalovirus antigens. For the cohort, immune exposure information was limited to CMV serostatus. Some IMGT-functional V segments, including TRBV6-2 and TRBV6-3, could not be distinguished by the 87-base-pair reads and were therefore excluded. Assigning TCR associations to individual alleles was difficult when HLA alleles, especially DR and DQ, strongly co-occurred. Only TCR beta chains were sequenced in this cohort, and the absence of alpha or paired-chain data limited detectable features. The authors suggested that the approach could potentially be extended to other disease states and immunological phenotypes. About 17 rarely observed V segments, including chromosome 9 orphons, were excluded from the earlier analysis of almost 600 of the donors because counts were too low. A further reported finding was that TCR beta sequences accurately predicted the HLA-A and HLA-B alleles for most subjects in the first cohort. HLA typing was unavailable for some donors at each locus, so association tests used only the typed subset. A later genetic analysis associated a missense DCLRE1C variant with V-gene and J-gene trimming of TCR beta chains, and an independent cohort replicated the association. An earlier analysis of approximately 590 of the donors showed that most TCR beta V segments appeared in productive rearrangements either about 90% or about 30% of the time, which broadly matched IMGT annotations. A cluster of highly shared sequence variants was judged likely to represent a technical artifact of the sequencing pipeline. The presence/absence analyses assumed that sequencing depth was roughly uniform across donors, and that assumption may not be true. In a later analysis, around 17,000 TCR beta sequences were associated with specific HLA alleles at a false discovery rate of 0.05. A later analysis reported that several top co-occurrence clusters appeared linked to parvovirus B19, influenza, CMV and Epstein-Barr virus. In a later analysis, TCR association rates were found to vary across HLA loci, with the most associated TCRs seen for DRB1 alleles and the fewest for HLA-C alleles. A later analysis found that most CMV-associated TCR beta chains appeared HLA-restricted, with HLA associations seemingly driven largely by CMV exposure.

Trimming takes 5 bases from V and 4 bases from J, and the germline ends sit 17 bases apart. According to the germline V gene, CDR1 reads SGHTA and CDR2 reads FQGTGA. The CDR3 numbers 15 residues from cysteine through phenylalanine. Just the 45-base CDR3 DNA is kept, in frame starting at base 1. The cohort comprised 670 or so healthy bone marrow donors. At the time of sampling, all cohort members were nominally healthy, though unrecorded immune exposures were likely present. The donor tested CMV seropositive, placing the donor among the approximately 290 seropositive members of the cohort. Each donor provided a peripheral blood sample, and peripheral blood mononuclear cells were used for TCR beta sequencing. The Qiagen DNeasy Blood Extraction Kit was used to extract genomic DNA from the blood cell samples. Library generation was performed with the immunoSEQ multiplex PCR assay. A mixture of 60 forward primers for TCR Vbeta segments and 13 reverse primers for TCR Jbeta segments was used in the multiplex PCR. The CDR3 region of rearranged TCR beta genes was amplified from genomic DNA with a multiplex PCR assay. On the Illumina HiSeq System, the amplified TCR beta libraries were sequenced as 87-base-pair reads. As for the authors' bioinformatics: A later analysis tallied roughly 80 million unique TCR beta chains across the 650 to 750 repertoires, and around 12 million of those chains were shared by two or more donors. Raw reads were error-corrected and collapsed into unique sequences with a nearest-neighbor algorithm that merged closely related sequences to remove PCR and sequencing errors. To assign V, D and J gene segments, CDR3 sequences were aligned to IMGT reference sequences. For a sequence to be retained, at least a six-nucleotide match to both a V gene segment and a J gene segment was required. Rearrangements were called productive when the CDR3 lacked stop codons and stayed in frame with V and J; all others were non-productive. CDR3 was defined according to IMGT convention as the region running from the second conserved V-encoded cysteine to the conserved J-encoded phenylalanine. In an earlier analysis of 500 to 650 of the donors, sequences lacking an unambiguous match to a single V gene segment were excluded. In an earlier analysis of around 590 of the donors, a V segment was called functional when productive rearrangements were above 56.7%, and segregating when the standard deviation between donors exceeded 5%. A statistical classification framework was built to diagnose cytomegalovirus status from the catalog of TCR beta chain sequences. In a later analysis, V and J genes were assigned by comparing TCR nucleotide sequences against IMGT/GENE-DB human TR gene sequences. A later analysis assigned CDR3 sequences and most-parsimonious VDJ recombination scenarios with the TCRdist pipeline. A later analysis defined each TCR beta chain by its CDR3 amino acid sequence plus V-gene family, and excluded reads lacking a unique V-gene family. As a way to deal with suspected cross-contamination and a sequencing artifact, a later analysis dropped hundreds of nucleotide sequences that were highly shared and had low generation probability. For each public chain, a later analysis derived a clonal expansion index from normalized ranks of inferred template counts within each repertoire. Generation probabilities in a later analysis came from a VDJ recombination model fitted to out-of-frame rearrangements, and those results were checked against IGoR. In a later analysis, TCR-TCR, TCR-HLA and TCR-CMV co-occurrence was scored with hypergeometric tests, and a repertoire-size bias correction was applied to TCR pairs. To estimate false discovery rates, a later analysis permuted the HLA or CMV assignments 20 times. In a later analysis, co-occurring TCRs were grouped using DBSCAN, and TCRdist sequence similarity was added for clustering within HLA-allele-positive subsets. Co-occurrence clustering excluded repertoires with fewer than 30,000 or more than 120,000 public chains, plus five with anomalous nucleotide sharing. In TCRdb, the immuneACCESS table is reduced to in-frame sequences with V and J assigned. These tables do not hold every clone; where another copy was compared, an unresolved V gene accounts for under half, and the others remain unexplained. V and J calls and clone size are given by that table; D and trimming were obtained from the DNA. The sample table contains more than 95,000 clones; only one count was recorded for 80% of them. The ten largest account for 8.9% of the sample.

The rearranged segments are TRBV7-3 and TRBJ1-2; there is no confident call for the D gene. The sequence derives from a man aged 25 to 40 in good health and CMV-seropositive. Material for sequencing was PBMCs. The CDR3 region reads CASSEMGSPTYGYTF. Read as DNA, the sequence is TGTGCCAGCAGCGAAATGGGTAGCCCTACCTATGGCTACACCTTC.